The 15 T cell receptor beta chains below come from one sample, sequenced in a study of cytomegalovirus exposure and HLA in healthy donors. Generated by immunoSEQ multiplex PCR, the TCRdb table keeps only in-frame clones and is missing some. The profile covers about 130,000 clones, with almost 85% appearing a single time and around 27% taken by the ten largest. Specimen: PBMCs. These receptor sequences come from a man aged 30-40 years in good health and CMV-seropositive.

The chain links TRBV2 to TRBJ1-1; perhaps TRBD1 as D (6 bases). Germline CDR1 reads SNHLY; CDR2 reads FYNNEI. V was cut by 7 bases and J by 4 bases, with 16 bases left in between. There are 14 residues in the CDR3. CDR3 sequence: CASNLQGRVTEAFF. CDR3 DNA: TGTGCCAGCAACCTACAGGGACGGGTCACTGAAGCTTTCTTT.

This chain joins TRBV15 and TRBJ2-3, with 8 positions matching TRBD1. With 4 bases clipped from V and 4 bases from J, the junction kept 7 bases outside the gene matches. CDR3 size: 15 residues. From germline, CDR1 is LNHNV and CDR2 YYDKDF (reference sequence). CDR3 bases: TGTGCCACCAGCACTTACAGGGGGACGGCAGATACGCAGTATTTT. The encoded protein is CATSTYRGTADTQYF.

The chain uses TRBV18 and TRBJ1-4; TRBD1 matches at 7 bases. The germline V gene encodes CDR1 KGHSH and CDR2 LQKENI. The trim removed 10 bases at V and 8 bases at J, leaving 10 bases unmatched. The CDR3 is 13 amino acids. CDR3 DNA sequence: TGTGCCACGTCCAGGGGGGAAAACGAAAAACTGTTTTTT. Translating it yields CATSRGENEKLFF.

This chain joins TRBV4-1 and TRBJ2-4; 8 bases are a match to TRBD2. V dropped 0 bases and J dropped 3; count of bases not matched to a gene: 13. This CDR3 region has 19 residues. Germline V gene data show CDR1 as MGHRA and CDR2 as YSYEKL. The CDR3, as DNA: TGCGCCAGCAGCCAAGAGATTATGCAAGCGGGAGTGGGCAAAAACATTCAGTACTTC. It specifies CASSQEIMQAGVGKNIQYF.

In this sample, this clone turned up a few times. V is TRBV18 and J is TRBJ1-2; D is ambiguous. The CDR3 contains 15 residues. The V end lost 2 bases, the J end lost 6 bases, and 16 bases lay between the germline ends. The germline V gene encodes CDR1 KGHSH and CDR2 LQKENI. The chain's CDR3 is CASSPYTSTEDGYTF. As DNA, the CDR3 is TGTGCCAGCTCACCATATACTTCGACCGAGGATGGCTACACCTTC.

The chain combines TRBV4-3 with TRBJ1-4, with TRBD1 as a possible D gene (5 bases). This CDR3 spans 15 amino acids. The V end lost 1 base, the J end lost 8 bases, and 14 bases lay between the germline ends. In germline, CDR1 is LGHNA, CDR2 YSLEER. Here the CDR3 reads CASSQAAGTVEKLFF. Written as DNA, the CDR3 is TGCGCCAGCAGCCAAGCCGCCGGGACTGTAGAAAAACTGTTTTTT.

This chain uses TRBV5-8 with TRBJ2-7; tentative D call: TRBD1 (6 bases). V lost 0 bases, J lost 3 bases, and 13 bases lay in between. The CDR3 consists of 15 residues. The V gene's germline CDR1 is SGHTS and CDR2 YDEGEE. As DNA, the CDR3 is TGTGCCAGCAGCTTGGGAGGACAGTTCCACTACGAGCAGTACTTC. Translating gives CASSLGGQFHYEQYF.

The V gene is TRBV5-1, the J gene TRBJ1-2; no reliable D call. V lost 0 bases and J 3 bases, leaving 12 bases between the germline ends. Germline lookup yields CDR1 SGHRS and CDR2 YFSETQ. This CDR3 spans 15 amino acids. The CDR3 DNA reads TGCGCCAGCAGCTTGGGAGGGCTTGGAGACTATGGCTACACCTTC. Protein: CASSLGGLGDYGYTF.

This rearrangement joins TRBV5-6 to TRBJ1-1; the match to TRBD1 covers 8 bases. J gave up 5 bases and V 4 bases, and 7 bases lay outside the gene matches. The CDR3 is made up of 14 amino acids. Per the germline V gene, CDR1 is SGHDT and CDR2 is YYEEEE. CDR3 amino acids: CASSAGTGGTEAFF. CDR3 coding DNA: TGTGCCAGCAGCGCAGGGACAGGTGGGACTGAAGCTTTCTTT.

This clone was seen a single time. The J gene is TRBJ2-4, the V gene TRBV5-1; 10 bases fit TRBD2. Germline V gene lookup returns CDR1 SGHRS and CDR2 YFSETQ. This CDR3 is built from 17 residues. The J segment lost 8 bases and the V segment lost 4 bases, leaving 15 bases of the junction unmatched. The CDR3 DNA reads as TGCGCCAGCAGCCTTCAACTAGCGGGGTCCTCCGGGGACATTCAGTACTTC. Encoded protein: CASSLQLAGSSGDIQYF.

The chain is built from TRBV9 and TRBJ2-4; D perhaps matches TRBD1 (6 bases). Germline CDR1 reads SGDLS; CDR2 reads YYNGEE. Trimming stripped 0 bases from V and 5 bases from J, with 9 bases between. This CDR3 region has 14 residues. The CDR3 coding sequence is TGTGCCAGCAGCGTAGGTGGGGGCCAAAACATTCAGTACTTC. This gives the protein CASSVGGGQNIQYF.

The CDR3, as DNA: TGCGCCAGCAGCCAAGATGAAGGCCAGGGGCGCACCGGGGAGCTGTTTTTT. This codes for CASSQDEGQGRTGELFF. The chain links TRBV4-1 to TRBJ2-2, with D possibly TRBD1 on 6 matching bases. The CDR3 loop spans 17 amino acids. Trimming pared 0 bases from V and 4 bases from J, leaving 15 bases between. In germline, CDR1 is MGHRA, CDR2 YSYEKL.

The chain uses TRBV30 and TRBJ2-1, with TRBD2 as a possible D gene (5 bases). Germline values: CDR1 GTSNPN, CDR2 SVGIG (reference sequence). This CDR3 is built from 14 residues. V was trimmed by 0 bases and J by 0 bases, leaving 6 bases between them. In DNA form, the CDR3 reads TGTGCCTGGAGTGTGGGGAGCTCCTACAATGAGCAGTTCTTC. Translated: CAWSVGSSYNEQFF.

The chain carries TRBV15 and TRBJ2-3, with TRBD2 matching over 11 bases. This CDR3 contains 16 residues. V was pared by 4 bases and J by 2 bases, with 5 bases of the junction left unmatched. The germline V gene encodes CDR1 LNHNV and CDR2 YYDKDF (reference sequence). CDR3 DNA: TGTGCCACCAGCACTCTAGCGGGAGGCCCCACAGATACGCAGTATTTT. Amino acid sequence: CATSTLAGGPTDTQYF.

The V and J genes are TRBV9 and TRBJ2-1, with 8 bases aligning to TRBD2. The CDR3 spans 15 residues. Looked up from germline, CDR1 is SGDLS and CDR2 is YYNGEE. J lost 9 bases, V lost 0 bases, and 8 bases had no gene match. CDR3 residues: CASSVVVSGVTEQFF. Here the CDR3 DNA reads TGTGCCAGCAGCGTAGTGGTTAGCGGGGTAACTGAGCAGTTCTTC.